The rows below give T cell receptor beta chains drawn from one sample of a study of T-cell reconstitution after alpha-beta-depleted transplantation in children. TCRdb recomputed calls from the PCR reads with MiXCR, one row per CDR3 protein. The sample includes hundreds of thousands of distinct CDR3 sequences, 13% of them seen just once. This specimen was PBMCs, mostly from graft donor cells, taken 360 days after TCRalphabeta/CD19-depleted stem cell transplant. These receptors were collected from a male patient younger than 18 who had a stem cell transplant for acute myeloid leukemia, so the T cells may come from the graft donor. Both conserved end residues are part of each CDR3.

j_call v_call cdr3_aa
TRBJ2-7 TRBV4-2 CASSGDSYSYEQYF
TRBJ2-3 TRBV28 CASSFSLSTLFTDTQYF
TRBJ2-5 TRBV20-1 CSANRGRLPETQYF
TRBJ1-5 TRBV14 CASSQTFGNQPQHF
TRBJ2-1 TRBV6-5 CASSYSGLAGGVDEQFF
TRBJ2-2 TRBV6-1 CASSAAGNPFRGELFF
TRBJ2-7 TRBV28 CASSLGRPTYEQYF
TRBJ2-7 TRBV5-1 CASSLEKLAAYEQYF
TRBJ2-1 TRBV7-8 CASSLGTSGILSYNEQFF
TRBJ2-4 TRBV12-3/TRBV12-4 CASSDIRQYQNIQYF
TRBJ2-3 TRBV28 CASSFSGRSTDTQYF
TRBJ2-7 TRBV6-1 CASMREGLYYEQYF
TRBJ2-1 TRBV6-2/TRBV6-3 CASRTLAVDYNEQFF
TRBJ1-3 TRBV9 CASSATPGQDSGNTIYF